Listed here are 23 T cell receptor beta chains from one sample, sequenced in a study of CXCR3-negative and CXCR3-positive naive CD8 T cells. Via 5' RACE with UMI labels, TRB cDNA libraries were prepared. TCRdb reprocessed the 5' RACE reads, with one entry per CDR3 protein and no DNA. The table lists about 39,000 distinct CDR3 sequences. Material: memory CD8+ T cells from blood. The receptors originated from a human donor in good health. Some clones in this sample may be carry-over from other donors' samples.

The CDR3 here is CASSMTSATGELFF. The chain recombines TRBV28 with TRBJ2-2; TCRdb returns TRBD2, unconfirmable since there is no DNA. Germline-derived CDR1 and CDR2 are MDHEN and SYDVKM. There are 14 residues in the CDR3. Based on the CDR3 plus reference TRBV28 and TRBJ2-2, the full variable domain is DVKVTQSSRYLVKRTGEKVFLECVQDMDHENMFWYRQDPGLGLRLIYFSYDVKMKEKGDIPEGYSVSREKKERFSLILESASTNQTSMYLCASSMTSATGELFFGEGSRLTVL.

The genes are TRBV11-2 and TRBJ2-7; TCRdb reports TRBD1, a call that lacks DNA to check it against. CDR3 length: 16 residues. Looked up from germline, CDR1 is SGHAT and CDR2 is FQNNGV. This CDR3 reads CASSLDSRLGVDEQYF.

This rearrangement joins TRBV5-1 to TRBJ1-1. The CDR3 runs 15 residues. Germline V gene data show CDR1 as SGHRS and CDR2 as YFSETQ. The CDR3 reads CASSLAQGKDTEAFF. The entire variable domain, with the rest obtained from reference TRBV5-1 and TRBJ1-1, is as follows: KAGVTQTPRYLIKTRGQQVTLSCSPISGHRSVSWYQQTPGQGLQFLFEYFSETQRNKGNFPGRFSGRQFSNSRSEMNVSTLELGDSALYLCASSLAQGKDTEAFFGQGTRLTVV.

The chain links TRBV28 to TRBJ2-1; TCRdb's D call of TRBD1 is untestable without DNA. The CDR3 has 13 amino acids. Germline V CDR1 and CDR2: MDHEN, SYDVKM. The CDR3 reads CASSDRASNEQFF.

V gene TRBV7-7 combines with J gene TRBJ2-2. Per germline, CDR1 SSHAT and CDR2 FNYEAQ (reference sequence). The CDR3 extends over 15 amino acids. The CDR3 sequence is CASSAIPANTGELFF.

The V gene is TRBV27, the J gene TRBJ2-7; TCRdb proposes TRBD1, but this gene call is untestable without DNA. The CDR3 is made up of 14 amino acids. In germline, CDR1 is MNHEY, CDR2 SMNVEV (reference sequence). The CDR3 here is CASRGGGTSYEQYF.

This rearrangement joins TRBV28 to TRBJ2-7. This CDR3 is built from 13 residues. CDR1 is MDHEN and CDR2 is SYDVKM in the germline V gene. CDR3 in amino acids: CASSLVNTYEQYF. The whole variable domain, filled in from reference TRBV28 and TRBJ2-7, reads DVKVTQSSRYLVKRTGEKVFLECVQDMDHENMFWYRQDPGLGLRLIYFSYDVKMKEKGDIPEGYSVSREKKERFSLILESASTNQTSMYLCASSLVNTYEQYFGPGTRLTVT.

CDR3 amino acids: CASSFPGGYNEQFF. The chain is built from TRBV12-3 or TRBV12-4 and TRBJ2-1; TCRdb designates TRBD2, a call that cannot be tested without DNA. The CDR3 extends over 14 amino acids.

CDR3 loop: CASSSNNPNTQYF. The chain is built from TRBV7-2 and TRBJ2-3. The CDR3 extends over 13 amino acids. The germline V gene encodes CDR1 SGHTA and CDR2 FQGNSA. Together with reference TRBV7-2 and TRBJ2-3, the CDR3 gives the full variable domain: GAGVSQSPSNKVTEKGKDVELRCDPISGHTALYWYRQSLGQGLEFLIYFQGNSAPDKSGLPSDRFSAERTGGSVSTLTIQRTQQEDSAVYLCASSSNNPNTQYFGPGTRLTVL.

The V and J genes are TRBV29-1 and TRBJ2-7; TCRdb calls TRBD1, which cannot be checked without DNA. The CDR3 is 14 amino acids. CDR1 SQVTM and CDR2 ANQGSEA come from the germline V gene. CDR3 sequence reads: CSARGQGLFYEQYF.

The chain has TRBV11-2 and TRBJ2-7; lacking DNA, the TRBD1 call made by TCRdb goes unchecked. Looked up from germline, CDR1 is SGHAT and CDR2 is FQNNGV. The CDR3 length is 15 residues. CDR3 protein: CASSFGQANFYEQYF.

The CDR3: CASSVAAGGYEQYF. The chain joins TRBV9 to TRBJ2-7; without DNA, the TCRdb call of TRBD2 cannot be checked. CDR3 length: 14 amino acids. Germline CDR1 reads SGDLS; CDR2 reads YYNGEE.

The chain combines TRBV28 with TRBJ1-5. Germline CDR1 reads MDHEN; CDR2 reads SYDVKM. There are 14 residues in the CDR3. The CDR3 sequence is CASSFLTDNQPQHF.

The rearrangement joins TRBV12-3 or TRBV12-4 to TRBJ2-3; TCRdb returns TRBD2, unconfirmable since there is no DNA. The CDR3 extends over 15 amino acids. The CDR3 is CASGLAGGLTDTQYF.

CDR3 protein: CASSGAEKSTGELFF. This chain connects TRBV11-3 to TRBJ2-2; TCRdb's D call, TRBD1, is unchecked because there is no DNA. The CDR3 sequence is 15 residues long. Germline lookup yields CDR1 SGHNT and CDR2 YENEEA.

The J gene is TRBJ2-7, the V gene TRBV14; TCRdb lists TRBD1, though no DNA is available to test this call. Germline CDR1 reads SGHDN; CDR2 reads FVKESK. The CDR3 extends over 13 amino acids. CDR3 region: CASSQDPGDEQYF. The full variable domain, completed using reference TRBV14 and TRBJ2-7, is EAGVTQFPSHSVIEKGQTVTLRCDPISGHDNLYWYRRVMGKEIKFLLHFVKESKQDESGMPNNRFLAERTGGTYSTLKVQPAELEDSGVYFCASSQDPGDEQYFGPGTRLTVT.

This sequence joins TRBV4-3 and TRBJ2-1; the D call of TRBD1 rests on TCRdb alone, since no DNA is present to check it. CDR3 length: 16 amino acids. CDR1 is LGHNA and CDR2 is YSLEER in the germline V gene. CDR3 loop: CASSQDRDTLYNEQFF.

The chain uses TRBV12-3 or TRBV12-4 and TRBJ2-3; TCRdb names TRBD2, which stays unverified in the absence of DNA. CDR3 size: 15 residues. The CDR3 protein is CASSPFSGTTDTQYF.

The chain uses TRBV5-1 and TRBJ2-1. The CDR3 length is 13 residues. Germline V lookup: CDR1 SGHRS, CDR2 YFSETQ. CDR3 protein: CASKVSERNEQFF.

This chain uses TRBV7-9 with TRBJ2-7. The CDR3 length is 16 residues. Germline CDR1 reads SEHNR; CDR2 reads FQNEAQ (reference sequence). The CDR3: CASSPDIVRSSYEQYF.

V gene TRBV11-1 combines with J gene TRBJ2-1; TCRdb calls TRBD2, which cannot be checked without DNA. Germline V lookup: CDR1 SGHAT, CDR2 FQDESV (reference sequence). The CDR3 contains 14 residues. The CDR3 sequence: CASSFRGNYNEQFF.

CDR3 region: CASSGPIQETQYF. The V call is TRBV11-1, the J call TRBJ2-5; TCRdb's D call, TRBD2, is unchecked because there is no DNA. CDR1 and CDR2 from the germline V gene are SGHAT and FQDESV (reference sequence). The CDR3 runs to 13 residues.

This rearrangement joins TRBV20-1 to TRBJ2-1; TCRdb's D gene call, TRBD2, goes unchecked for lack of DNA. Germline V gene lookup returns CDR1 DFQATT and CDR2 SNEGSKA (reference sequence). This CDR3 region has 14 residues. CDR3 region: CSARGAGEYNEQFF.